The rows below give T cell receptor beta chains drawn from one sample of a study of T cells in Graves' hyperthyroidism and ophthalmopathy. TCRdb analysed the multiplex PCR reads with MiXCR anew, one entry per CDR3 protein. The table has around 250,000 distinct CDR3 sequences, over 20% seen once. Sequencing was carried out using blood. Receptor source: a woman in her 40s with Graves' ophthalmopathy. Each CDR3 is given with its conserved first and last residue.

V: TRBV28; J: TRBJ2-7; CDR3: CASSPGLGVTKGEQYF
V: TRBV20-1; J: TRBJ2-2; CDR3: CSARVGGRANTGELFF
V: TRBV4-1; J: TRBJ2-5; CDR3: CASSRHQSQETQYF
V: TRBV5-1; J: TRBJ2-5; CDR3: CASSLLREGRETQYF
V: TRBV5-1; J: TRBJ1-5; CDR3: CASSLSGRNQPQHF
V: TRBV7-6; J: TRBJ1-1; CDR3: CASSFRDSMNTEAFF
V: TRBV6-1; J: TRBJ2-5; CDR3: CAAQGSETQYF
V: TRBV5-1; J: TRBJ2-2; CDR3: CASSLSGRNTGELFF
V: TRBV19; J: TRBJ1-2; CDR3: CASSIEGPTGDPYGYTF
V: TRBV6-1; J: TRBJ1-3; CDR3: CASSRSSADGNTIYF
V: TRBV3-1; J: TRBJ1-1; CDR3: CASSQGQNPNTEAFF
V: TRBV20-1; J: TRBJ2-7; CDR3: CSAPERTALSYEQYF
V: TRBV19; J: TRBJ2-7; CDR3: CASSIGLGMEQYF
V: TRBV6-1; J: TRBJ2-7; CDR3: CASRTSGFSYEQYF
V: TRBV2; J: TRBJ2-5; CDR3: CASIKTTNQETQYF
V: TRBV12-3/TRBV12-4; J: TRBJ2-7; CDR3: CASSLELHEQYF
V: TRBV15; J: TRBJ1-5; CDR3: CATSRDRRGGQPQHF
V: TRBV28; J: TRBJ1-1; CDR3: CASSFNKYRGNTEAFF
V: TRBV6-1; J: TRBJ2-2; CDR3: CASSPRVGLAVRGELFF
V: TRBV7-9; J: TRBJ1-5; CDR3: CASAQGANQPQHF
V: TRBV28; J: TRBJ2-2; CDR3: CASTGIGVSHWNTGELFF
V: TRBV7-2; J: TRBJ2-1; CDR3: CASSLAREGGNEQFF
V: TRBV7-2; J: TRBJ2-5; CDR3: CASSPTGVETQYF
V: TRBV6-1; J: TRBJ1-1; CDR3: CASTPSEGANTEAFF
V: TRBV12-3/TRBV12-4; J: TRBJ2-2; CDR3: CASSLWVLAGGNTGELFF
V: TRBV12-3/TRBV12-4; J: TRBJ2-3; CDR3: CASSLAGVTDTQYF
V: TRBV20-1; J: TRBJ1-1; CDR3: CSASGGVTEAFF
V: TRBV4-1; J: TRBJ1-3; CDR3: CASTTTGEESTIYF
V: TRBV28; J: TRBJ2-2; CDR3: CASSRTSGSAGELFF
V: TRBV6-1; J: TRBJ2-7; CDR3: CASSESSLTGEQYF
V: TRBV15; J: TRBJ2-5; CDR3: CATSRDSNGVKTQYF
V: TRBV6-5; J: TRBJ1-3; CDR3: CASSYQTVGNTIYF
V: TRBV18; J: TRBJ2-7; CDR3: CASSQVTKGPEQYF
V: TRBV19; J: TRBJ1-3; CDR3: CASSISGSGNTIYF
V: TRBV6-1; J: TRBJ2-2; CDR3: CANSGTLNTGELFF
V: TRBV7-9; J: TRBJ2-2; CDR3: CASSSGTRNTGELFF
V: TRBV28; J: TRBJ2-7; CDR3: CASSLPTSGSYEQYF
V: TRBV7-2; J: TRBJ2-2; CDR3: CASSYRAGLAGGRTGELFF
V: TRBV5-5; J: TRBJ2-7; CDR3: CASSTVSGYEQYF
V: TRBV27; J: TRBJ1-5; CDR3: CASSKVGARQPQHF
V: TRBV5-1; J: TRBJ1-1; CDR3: CASSLAERLTEAFF